Below are 18 T cell receptor beta chains sequenced from a single sample in a study of blood T cell repertoires in COVID-19. TCRdb keeps only in-frame clones here, not all; method: immunoSEQ multiplex PCR. Of roughly 100,000 clones listed, about 88% are singletons. Sequencing was carried out using peripheral blood. These receptors originate from a woman older than 75 with acute or convalescent COVID-19.

CDR3 nucleotide sequence: TGTGCCAGCAGTGAACTGGGTTCGGGCACCGGGGAGCTGTTTTTT. Protein product: CASSELGSGTGELFF. The V and J genes are TRBV2 and TRBJ2-2; unclear D gene. The CDR3 extends over 15 amino acids. The V end was cut by 2 bases, the J end by 4 bases, with 11 bases between. Germline V gives CDR1 SNHLY, CDR2 FYNNEI.

The chain links TRBV27 to TRBJ1-2; D is undetermined. With 2 bases removed from V and 8 bases from J, the gap between germline ends came to 12 bases. Germline V gene sequence: CDR1 MNHEY, CDR2 SMNVEV (reference sequence). The CDR3 has 13 residues. CDR3 region: CASSLEPFGGYTF. DNA of the CDR3: TGTGCCAGCAGTTTAGAACCCTTCGGGGGCTACACCTTC.

The genes are TRBV19 and TRBJ1-2; possibly TRBD1 for D (5 bases). The CDR3 extends over 13 amino acids. Looked up from germline, CDR1 is LNHDA and CDR2 is SQIVND (reference sequence). V was cut by 3 bases and J by 8 bases, with 13 bases left in between. CDR3 nucleotide sequence: TGTGCCAGTAGTATTCGGGCTAGGGGCGGCTACACCTTC. This codes for CASSIRARGGYTF. The full variable domain, completed using reference TRBV19 and TRBJ1-2, is DGGITQSPKYLFRKEGQNVTLSCEQNLNHDAMYWYRQDPGQGLRLIYYSQIVNDFQKGDIAEGYSVSREKKESFPLTVTSAQKNPTAFYLCASSIRARGGYTFGSGTRLTVV.

The chain combines TRBV14 with TRBJ2-1, with D maybe TRBD2 (6 bases). V lost 7 bases and J 5 bases, leaving 21 bases between the germline ends. CDR1 is SGHDN and CDR2 is FVKESK in the germline V gene. The CDR3 runs to 16 residues. This CDR3 reads CASKPRGAGFNNEQFF. In DNA, the CDR3 is TGTGCCAGCAAGCCAAGGGGCGCGGGGTTTAACAATGAGCAGTTCTTC.

CDR3 coding DNA: TGTGCCAGCAGCTTGAAGTCGTCCAGTCTCAGTACACCCCTCCACTTT. Translating it yields CASSLKSSSLSTPLHF. The V gene is TRBV5-6, the J gene TRBJ1-6; D not resolved. V dropped 1 base and J dropped 11 bases, with 19 bases sitting between them. The germline gives CDR1 SGHDT, CDR2 YYEEEE. This CDR3 comprises 16 residues.

This sequence joins TRBV2 and TRBJ1-6; a weak D match, TRBD1 (5 bases). This CDR3 region has 19 residues. Trimming took 8 bases from V and 0 from J, leaving 23 bases between them. CDR1 and CDR2 (germline): SNHLY, FYNNEI. The CDR3 region has the DNA TGTGCCAGCCGACCCAGGGATTTCGGATTCAGCTCCTATAATTCACCCCTCCACTTT. The encoded protein is CASRPRDFGFSSYNSPLHF. Using reference TRBV2 and TRBJ1-6 for the parts outside the CDR3, the full variable domain is EPEVTQTPSHQVTQMGQEVILRCVPISNHLYFYWYRQILGQKVEFLVSFYNNEISEKSEIFDDQFSVERPDGSNFTLKIRSTKLEDSAMYFCASRPRDFGFSSYNSPLHFGNGTRLTVT.

The chain combines TRBV6-1 with TRBJ1-1; tentatively, D is TRBD1 (6 bases). In germline, CDR1 is MNHNS, CDR2 SASEGT. The CDR3 sequence is 14 residues long. The V gene lost 2 bases and the J gene lost 1 base, with 8 bases spanning the gap. The CDR3 coding sequence is TGTGCCAGCAGTGAACAGGGGCCGAACACTGAAGCTTTCTTT. Protein sequence: CASSEQGPNTEAFF.

The chain joins TRBV28 to TRBJ2-3, with TRBD2 matching 12 bases. This CDR3 has 17 residues. Unmatched junction bases numbered 12, after V lost 6 bases and J lost 5 bases. From germline, CDR1 is MDHEN and CDR2 SYDVKM. The DNA of the CDR3 is TGTGCCAGCAGGCTTACTAGCGGGGGGCTGCCGGGAGATACGCAGTATTTT. Translated: CASRLTSGGLPGDTQYF.

This clone was seen once. V and J are TRBV5-1 and TRBJ2-7, with TRBD1 identical over 7 bases. The CDR3 runs 14 residues. In germline, CDR1 is SGHRS, CDR2 YFSETQ. V was clipped by 5 bases and J by 2 bases; unmatched bases: 7. CDR3 in amino acids: CASSTDRRAYEQYF. CDR3 sequence (DNA): TGCGCCAGCAGTACGGACAGGCGAGCCTACGAGCAGTACTTC.

V is TRBV4-1 and J is TRBJ2-4; TRBD1 agrees at 9 bases. CDR1 and CDR2 from the germline V gene are MGHRA and YSYEKL. This CDR3 is 15 amino acids long. V gave up 2 bases and J gave up 6 bases; unmatched junction bases: 5. The CDR3 sequence is CASSQTGGARNIQYF. The CDR3 region has the DNA TGCGCCAGCAGCCAAACAGGGGGCGCGAGAAACATTCAGTACTTC.

V usage is TRBV10-3 and J usage is TRBJ2-6; D is unresolved. This CDR3 has 13 residues. Looked up from germline, CDR1 is ENHRY and CDR2 is SYGVKD. V was cut by 4 bases and J by 2 bases, with 3 bases left in between. The CDR3 DNA is TGTGCCATCAGTGCTACTGGGGCCAACGTCCTGACTTTC. Its protein product is CAISATGANVLTF.

V and J are TRBV7-9 and TRBJ1-6; 8 bases are shared with TRBD1. Losses at the gene ends were 1 base for V and 7 bases for J; bases not matched to a gene: 6. The CDR3 is 16 residues long. Germline lookup yields CDR1 SEHNR and CDR2 FQNEAQ (reference sequence). CDR3 residues: CASSLEFGQGNSPLHF. The CDR3, as DNA: TGTGCCAGCAGCTTAGAGTTCGGACAGGGAAATTCACCCCTCCACTTT.

This clone was seen a few times. The CDR3 sequence: CASSRGSYEQYF. As DNA, the CDR3 is TGTGCCAGCAGTAGGGGGTCCTACGAGCAGTACTTC. This chain joins TRBV6-2 or TRBV6-3 and TRBJ2-7; weak D call: TRBD1 (6 bases). The length of the CDR3 is 12 residues. V lost 5 bases, J lost 1 base, and 6 bases lay in between. Germline values: CDR1 MNHEY, CDR2 SVGEGT.

The V call is TRBV11-2, the J call TRBJ1-2; 8 nucleotides agree with TRBD1. Trimming at V came to 5 bases and at J to 0 bases, leaving 11 bases not matched to a gene. Germline assignment: CDR1 SGHAT and CDR2 FQNNGV. The CDR3 covers 17 residues. This CDR3 reads CASSRIGTGEANYGYTF. The CDR3 region has the DNA TGTGCCAGCAGCAGAATCGGGACAGGCGAAGCTAACTATGGCTACACCTTC.

J is TRBJ2-7 and V is TRBV9; D might be TRBD2 (6 bases). From germline, CDR1 is SGDLS and CDR2 YYNGEE. Trimming removed 4 bases at V and 6 bases at J, with 14 bases between. The CDR3 is 13 residues long. CDR3 bases: TGTGCCAGCAGCCCCGGCGGGGTGGGCGAGCAGTACTTC. Amino acid sequence: CASSPGGVGEQYF.

The rearrangement joins TRBV7-3 to TRBJ2-1; 8 nucleotides align to TRBD2. Germline CDR1 SGHTA, CDR2 FQGTGA. The V and J ends lost 2 bases and 2 bases, in that order; junction bases with no gene match: 5. The CDR3 has 16 amino acids. CDR3 sequence reads: CASSLYPGGAYNEQFF. DNA of the CDR3: TGTGCCAGCAGCTTATATCCCGGGGGGGCCTACAATGAGCAGTTCTTC.

The chain links TRBV19 to TRBJ2-3; weak D call: TRBD2 (7 bases). V gave up 3 bases and J gave up 0 bases, with 13 bases separating them. This CDR3 has 16 residues. Germline CDR1 is LNHDA and CDR2 is SQIVND (reference sequence). CDR3 nucleotides: TGTGCCAGTAGTATTTGGGGGGGCGAGAGCACAGATACGCAGTATTTT. This encodes CASSIWGGESTDTQYF.

This rearrangement joins TRBV3-1 (or the pseudogene TRBV3-2) to TRBJ2-5; D gene unclear. The V end lost 4 bases, the J end lost 5 bases, and 14 bases lay between the germline ends. Per the germline V gene, CDR1 is LGHDT and CDR2 is YNNKEL (reference sequence). The CDR3 loop spans 14 amino acids. As DNA, the CDR3 is TGTGCCAGCAGCCCCGAGAAGAGAGAGGAGACCCAGTACTTC. The encoded protein is CASSPEKREETQYF.